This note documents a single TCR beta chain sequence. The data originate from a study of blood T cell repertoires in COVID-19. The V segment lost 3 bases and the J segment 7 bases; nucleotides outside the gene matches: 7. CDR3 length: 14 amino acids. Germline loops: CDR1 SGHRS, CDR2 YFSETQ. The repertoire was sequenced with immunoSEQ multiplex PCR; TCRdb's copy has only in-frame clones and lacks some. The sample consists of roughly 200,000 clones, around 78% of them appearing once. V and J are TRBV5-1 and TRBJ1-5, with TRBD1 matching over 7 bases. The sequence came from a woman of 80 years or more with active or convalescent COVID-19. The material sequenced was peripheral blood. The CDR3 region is CASSYGTVGQPQHF. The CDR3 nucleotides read TGCGCCAGCAGCTATGGGACAGTGGGACAGCCCCAGCATTTT.